This T cell receptor (beta chain) was sequenced during a study of blood T cell repertoires in COVID-19. Background on the study: Some COVID-19 samples were acute and others convalescent; all came from the United States, Italy and Spain. PBMCs, B-cell-depleted T cells, or T cells provided the cDNA or gDNA that made up the material.

Original processing methods: Amplification from reference gene primers served as the basis for estimated nucleated cell counts. Here immunoSEQ multiplex PCR was the method, and the copy in TCRdb shows in-frame clones only, minus some. That table supplies the V and J calls and clone size; D and trimming were determined from the DNA. Of approximately 150,000 clones listed, about 80% are singletons. The TCR sequence derives from a man aged 70 or older with active or convalescent COVID-19. Sequencing input: peripheral blood.

CDR3 sequence reads: CASSLRTGSYEQYF. The CDR3 region has the DNA TGCGCCAGCAGCTTGCGGACAGGGAGCTACGAGCAGTACTTC. This chain links TRBV5-1 with TRBJ2-7, with 8 bases identical to TRBD1. CDR1 and CDR2 (germline): SGHRS, YFSETQ. The CDR3 runs to 14 residues. The J segment lost 3 bases and the V segment lost 1 base, leaving 3 bases of the junction unmatched. The full variable domain, in which reference TRBV5-1 and TRBJ2-7 provide the parts outside the CDR3, is KAGVTQTPRYLIKTRGQQVTLSCSPISGHRSVSWYQQTPGQGLQFLFEYFSETQRNKGNFPGRFSGRQFSNSRSEMNVSTLELGDSALYLCASSLRTGSYEQYFGPGTRLTVT.